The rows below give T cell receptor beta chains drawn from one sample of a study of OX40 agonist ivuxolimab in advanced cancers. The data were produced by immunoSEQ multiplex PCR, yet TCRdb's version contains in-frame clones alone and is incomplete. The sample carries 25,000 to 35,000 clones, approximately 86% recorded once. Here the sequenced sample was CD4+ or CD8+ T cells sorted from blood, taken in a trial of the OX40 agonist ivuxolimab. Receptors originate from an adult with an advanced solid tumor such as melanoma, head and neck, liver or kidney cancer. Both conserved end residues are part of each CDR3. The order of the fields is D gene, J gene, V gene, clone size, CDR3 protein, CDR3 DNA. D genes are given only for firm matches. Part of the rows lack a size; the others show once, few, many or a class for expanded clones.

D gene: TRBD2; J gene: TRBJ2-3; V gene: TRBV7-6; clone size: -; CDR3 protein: CASNPRLAGGTDTQYF; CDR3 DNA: TGTGCCAGCAACCCACGGCTGGCGGGGGGCACAGATACGCAGTATTTT
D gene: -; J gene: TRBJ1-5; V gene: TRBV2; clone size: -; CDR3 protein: CAIAARSGPQHF; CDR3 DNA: TGTGCCATCGCGGCAAGGTCAGGGCCCCAGCATTTT
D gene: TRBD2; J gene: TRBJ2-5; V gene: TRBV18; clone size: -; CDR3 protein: CASSTSGSGETQYF; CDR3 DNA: TGTGCCAGCTCCACTAGCGGGAGTGGTGAGACCCAGTACTTC
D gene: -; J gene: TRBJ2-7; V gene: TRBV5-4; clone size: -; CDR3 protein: CASSSSYEQYF; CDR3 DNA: TGTGCCAGCAGCTCTTCCTACGAGCAGTACTTC
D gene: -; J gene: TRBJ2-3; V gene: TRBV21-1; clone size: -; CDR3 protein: CASIFGPSGRRDTQYF; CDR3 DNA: TGTGCCAGCATTTTCGGGCCTAGCGGGAGGAGGGATACGCAGTATTTT
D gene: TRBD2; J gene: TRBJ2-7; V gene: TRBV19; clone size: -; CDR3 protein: CASSPTSASYEQYF; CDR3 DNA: TGTGCCAGTAGTCCTACTAGCGCGTCCTACGAGCAGTACTTC
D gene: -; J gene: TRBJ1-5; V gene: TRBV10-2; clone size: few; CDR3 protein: CASSEGRGNQPQHF; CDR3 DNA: TGCGCCAGCAGTGAAGGAAGGGGAAATCAGCCCCAGCATTTT
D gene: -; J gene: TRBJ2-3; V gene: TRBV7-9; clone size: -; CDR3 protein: CASSPLDKFTDTQYF; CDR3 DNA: TGTGCCAGCAGCCCTCTCGACAAATTCACAGATACGCAGTATTTT
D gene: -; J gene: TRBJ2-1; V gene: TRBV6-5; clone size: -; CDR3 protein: CASAPMMGSNEQFF; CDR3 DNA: TGTGCCAGCGCCCCCATGATGGGTTCTAATGAGCAGTTCTTC
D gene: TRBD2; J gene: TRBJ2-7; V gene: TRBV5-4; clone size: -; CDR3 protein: CASSFPSGESYF; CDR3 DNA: TGTGCCAGCAGCTTTCCTAGCGGGGAGTCGTACTTC
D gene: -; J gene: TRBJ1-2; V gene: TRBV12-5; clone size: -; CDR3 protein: CASGPVRPPHYGYTF; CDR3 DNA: TGTGCTAGTGGTCCAGTCCGTCCCCCCCACTATGGCTACACCTTC
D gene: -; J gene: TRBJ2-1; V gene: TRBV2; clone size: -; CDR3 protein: CASGEAWVF; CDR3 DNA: TGTGCCAGCGGAGAGGCCTGGGTCTTC
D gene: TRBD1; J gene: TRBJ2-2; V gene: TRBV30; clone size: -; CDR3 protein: CAWGTGSAGELFF; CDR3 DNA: TGTGCCTGGGGGACAGGGTCCGCCGGGGAGCTGTTTTTT
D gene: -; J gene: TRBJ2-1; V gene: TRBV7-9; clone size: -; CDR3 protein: CASSPPGTDGNEQFF; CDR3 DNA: TGTGCCAGCAGCCCGCCCGGGACTGATGGCAATGAGCAGTTCTTC
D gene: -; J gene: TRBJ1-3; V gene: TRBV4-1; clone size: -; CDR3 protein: CASSQTVQLGSSGNTIYF; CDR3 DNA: TGCGCCAGCAGCCAAACAGTTCAACTGGGATCCTCTGGAAACACCATATATTTT
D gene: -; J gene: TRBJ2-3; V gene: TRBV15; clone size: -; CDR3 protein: CATLTENDTDTQYF; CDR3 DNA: TGTGCCACGCTAACAGAGAATGACACAGATACGCAGTATTTT
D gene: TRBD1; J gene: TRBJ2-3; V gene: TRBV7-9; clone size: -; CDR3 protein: CASSPPDRATDTQYF; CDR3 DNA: TGTGCCAGCAGCCCTCCGGACAGGGCCACAGATACGCAGTATTTT
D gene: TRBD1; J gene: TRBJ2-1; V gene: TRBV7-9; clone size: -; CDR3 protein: CASSPRTGTGYNEQFF; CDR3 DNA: TGTGCCAGCAGCCCCCGGACAGGGACGGGCTACAATGAGCAGTTCTTC
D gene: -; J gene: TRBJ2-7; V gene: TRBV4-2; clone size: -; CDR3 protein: CASSFGPSSYEQYF; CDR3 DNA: TGTGCCAGCAGCTTTGGGCCCAGCTCCTACGAGCAGTACTTC
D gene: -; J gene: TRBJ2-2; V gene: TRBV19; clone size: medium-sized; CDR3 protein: CASSIGRGTGELFF; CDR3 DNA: TGTGCCAGTAGTATTGGCAGGGGCACCGGGGAGCTGTTTTTT
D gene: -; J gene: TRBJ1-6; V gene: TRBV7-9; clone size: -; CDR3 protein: CASSTRGGSPLHF; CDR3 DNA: TGTGCCAGCAGTACAAGGGGGGGCTCACCCCTCCACTTT
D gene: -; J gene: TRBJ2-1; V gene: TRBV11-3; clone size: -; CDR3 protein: CASSLEESSYNEQFF; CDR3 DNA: TGTGCCAGCAGCTTAGAGGAGAGCTCCTACAATGAGCAGTTCTTC
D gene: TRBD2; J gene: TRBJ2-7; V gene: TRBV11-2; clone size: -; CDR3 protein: CASSSIGGSVYEQYF; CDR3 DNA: TGTGCCAGCAGCTCGATCGGCGGGAGTGTCTACGAGCAGTACTTC
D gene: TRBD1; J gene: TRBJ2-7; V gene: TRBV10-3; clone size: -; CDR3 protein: CAIRAGGSYEQYF; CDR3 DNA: TGTGCCATCCGCGCAGGGGGCTCCTACGAGCAGTACTTC
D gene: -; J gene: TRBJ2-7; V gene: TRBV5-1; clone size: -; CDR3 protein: CASSFFQGTYEQYF; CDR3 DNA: TGCGCCAGCAGCTTTTTCCAGGGAACCTACGAGCAGTACTTC
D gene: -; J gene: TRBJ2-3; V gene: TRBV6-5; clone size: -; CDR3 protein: CASSYSSLATDTQYF; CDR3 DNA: TGTGCCAGCAGTTACTCGTCGCTAGCGACAGATACGCAGTATTTT
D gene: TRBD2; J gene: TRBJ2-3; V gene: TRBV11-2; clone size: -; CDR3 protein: CASSLVFSGGYTDTQYF; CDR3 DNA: TGTGCCAGCAGCTTAGTTTTTAGCGGGGGGTACACAGATACGCAGTATTTT
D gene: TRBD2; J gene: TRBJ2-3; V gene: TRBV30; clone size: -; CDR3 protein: CAWSLTSGGQDTQYF; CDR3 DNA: TGTGCCTGGAGTCTGACTAGCGGGGGGCAAGATACGCAGTATTTT
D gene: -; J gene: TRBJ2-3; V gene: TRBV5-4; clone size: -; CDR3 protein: CASSLRPRDTDTQYF; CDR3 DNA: TGTGCCAGCAGCTTGCGTCCCCGGGACACAGATACGCAGTATTTT
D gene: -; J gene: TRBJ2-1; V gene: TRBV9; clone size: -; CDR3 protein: CASSPQSSYNEQFF; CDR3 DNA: TGTGCCAGCAGCCCCCAGAGCTCCTACAATGAGCAGTTCTTC
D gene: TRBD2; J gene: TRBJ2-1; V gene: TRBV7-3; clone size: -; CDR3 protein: CASSLSLLAGPGSDNEQFF; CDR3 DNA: TGTGCCAGCAGCTTAAGTTTACTAGCGGGTCCCGGGAGCGACAATGAGCAGTTCTTC
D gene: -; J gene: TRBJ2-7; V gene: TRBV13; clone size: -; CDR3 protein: CASSAPMGATYEQYF; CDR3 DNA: TGTGCCAGCAGCGCCCCAATGGGAGCGACCTACGAGCAGTACTTC
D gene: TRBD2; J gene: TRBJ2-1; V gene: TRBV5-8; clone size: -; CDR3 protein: CASSLAAATSVGNEQFF; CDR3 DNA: TGTGCCAGCAGCTTGGCGGCGGCGACTAGCGTAGGTAATGAGCAGTTCTTC
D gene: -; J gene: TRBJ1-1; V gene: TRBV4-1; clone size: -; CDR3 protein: CASSQDGHGNTEAFF; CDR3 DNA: TGCGCCAGCAGCCAAGACGGGCACGGTAACACTGAAGCTTTCTTT
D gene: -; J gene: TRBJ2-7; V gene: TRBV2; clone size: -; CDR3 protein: CASKAGWGPSSYEQYF; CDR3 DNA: TGTGCCAGCAAGGCGGGTTGGGGACCAAGCTCCTACGAGCAGTACTTC
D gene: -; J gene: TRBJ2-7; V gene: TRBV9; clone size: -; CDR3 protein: CASSPMDGLYEQYF; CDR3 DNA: TGTGCCAGCAGCCCAATGGACGGCCTCTACGAGCAGTACTTC
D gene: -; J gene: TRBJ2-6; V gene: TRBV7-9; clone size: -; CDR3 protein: CASSSEDFGANVLTF; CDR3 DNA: TGTGCCAGCAGCTCCGAGGATTTTGGGGCCAACGTCCTGACTTTC
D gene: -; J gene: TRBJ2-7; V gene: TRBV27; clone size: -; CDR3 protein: CASSLSGGTLTYEQYF; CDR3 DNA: TGTGCCAGCAGTTTATCAGGCGGGACTCTAACCTACGAGCAGTACTTC
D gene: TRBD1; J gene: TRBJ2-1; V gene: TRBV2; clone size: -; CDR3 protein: CASMGTGAYYNEQFF; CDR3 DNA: TGTGCCAGCATGGGGACAGGGGCGTACTACAATGAGCAGTTCTTC
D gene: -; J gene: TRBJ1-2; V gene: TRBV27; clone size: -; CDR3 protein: CASRGPLDYGYTF; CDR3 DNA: TGTGCCAGCCGAGGGCCCCTGGACTATGGCTACACCTTC
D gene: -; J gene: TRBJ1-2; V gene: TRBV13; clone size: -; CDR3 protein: CASSPHPMPDRHYGYTF; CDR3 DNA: TGTGCCAGCAGCCCGCATCCGATGCCGGACAGACACTATGGCTACACCTTC
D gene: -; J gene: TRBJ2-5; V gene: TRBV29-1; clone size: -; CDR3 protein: CSVEVGLEIVETQYF; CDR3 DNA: TGCAGCGTTGAAGTGGGGCTGGAGATCGTGGAGACCCAGTACTTC
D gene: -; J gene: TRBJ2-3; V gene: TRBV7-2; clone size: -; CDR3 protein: CASSLIYGTDTQYF; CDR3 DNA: TGTGCCAGCAGCTTAATATATGGCACAGATACGCAGTATTTT
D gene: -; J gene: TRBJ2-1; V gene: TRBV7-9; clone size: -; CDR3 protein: CASSPDPGDEQFF; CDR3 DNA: TGTGCCAGCAGCCCGGACCCCGGGGATGAGCAGTTCTTC
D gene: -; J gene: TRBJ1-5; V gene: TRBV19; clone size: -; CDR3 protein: CASTPRVFNQPQHF; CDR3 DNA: TGTGCCAGTACCCCCAGGGTTTTCAATCAGCCCCAGCATTTT
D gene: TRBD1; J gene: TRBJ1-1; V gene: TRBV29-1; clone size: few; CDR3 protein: CSVEQGATEAFF; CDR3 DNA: TGCAGCGTTGAACAGGGGGCGACTGAAGCTTTCTTT
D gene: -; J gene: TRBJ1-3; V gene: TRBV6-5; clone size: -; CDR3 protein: CASSSGWSSGNTIYF; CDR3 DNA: TGTGCCAGCAGTTCAGGTTGGAGCTCTGGAAACACCATATATTTT
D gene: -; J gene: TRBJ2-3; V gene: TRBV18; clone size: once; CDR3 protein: CASSAGSTDTQYF; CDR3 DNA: TGTGCCAGCTCAGCGGGTAGCACAGATACGCAGTATTTT
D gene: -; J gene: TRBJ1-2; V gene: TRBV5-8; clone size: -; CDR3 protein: CASSLPQGGRNYGYTF; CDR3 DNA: TGTGCCAGCAGCTTGCCACAGGGAGGCAGGAACTATGGCTACACCTTC
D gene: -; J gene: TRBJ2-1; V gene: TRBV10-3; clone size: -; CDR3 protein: CAISESADSEQFF; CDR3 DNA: TGTGCCATCAGTGAGTCGGCCGACAGTGAGCAGTTCTTC
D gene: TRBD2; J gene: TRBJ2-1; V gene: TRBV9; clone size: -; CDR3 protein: CASSAPGLGLYNEQFF; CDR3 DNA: TGTGCCAGCAGCGCCCCGGGACTAGGGCTCTACAATGAGCAGTTCTTC
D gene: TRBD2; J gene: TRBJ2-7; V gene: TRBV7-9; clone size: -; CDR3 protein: CASSSSKAGVSYEQYF; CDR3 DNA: TGTGCCAGCAGCTCCTCTAAGGCGGGAGTCTCCTACGAGCAGTACTTC